Listed below are T cell receptor beta chains from one sample, sequenced in a study of identical twins. TCRdb itself ran the 5' RACE reads through MiXCR, one entry per CDR3 protein. Of about 570,000 distinct CDR3 sequences in the sample, nearly 10% were seen once. The same data also contributed to another study, on yellow fever vaccine responses in identical twins.

Sequences were obtained from PBMCs. The receptors stem from a woman aged 18-35 years in good health. The CDR3 runs from the conserved cysteine through the conserved F or W. The D gene is left open where the match is weak. Not all rows give a size; the values are once, few, many and, for expanded clones, a class.

abundance	v_gene	d_gene	j_gene	CDR3aa	CDR3nt
.	TRBV28	TRBD2	TRBJ2-3	CASTGTSLRQGTDTQYF	TGTGCCAGCACGGGGACTAGCCTCCGCCAGGGCACAGATACGCAGTATTTT
.	TRBV7-9	.	TRBJ2-3	CASSLGRGTADTQYF	TGTGCCAGCAGCTTAGGGCGGGGCACCGCAGATACGCAGTATTTT
.	TRBV2	TRBD1	TRBJ1-4	CASKGQGNEKLFF	TGTGCCAGCAAGGGACAGGGAAATGAAAAACTGTTTTTT
.	TRBV6-2/TRBV6-3	TRBD1	TRBJ1-1	CASSSVAGGTEAFF	TGTGCCAGCAGTTCCGTCGCAGGGGGCACTGAAGCTTTCTTT
many	TRBV7-9	.	TRBJ1-4	CASSLVANEKLFF	TGTGCCAGCAGCTTAGTGGCGAATGAAAAACTGTTTTTT
.	TRBV30	.	TRBJ2-7	CAFRDNPYEQYF	TGTGCCTTCAGGGACAACCCCTACGAGCAGTACTTC
few	TRBV27	.	TRBJ2-7	CASSLSRLRDASYEQYF	TGTGCCAGCAGTTTATCCCGTCTTAGGGACGCCTCCTACGAGCAGTACTTC
.	TRBV6-1	TRBD1	TRBJ1-5	CASNRQGLNQPQHF	TGTGCCAGCAATAGACAGGGTCTTAATCAGCCCCAGCATTTT
few	TRBV20-1	TRBD1	TRBJ1-5	CSATGQVAWQPQHF	TGCAGTGCAACCGGACAGGTGGCTTGGCAGCCCCAGCATTTT
.	TRBV2	TRBD2	TRBJ2-3	CASSEGGAGTSGDTQYF	TGTGCCAGCAGCGAAGGAGGGGCCGGGACTAGCGGCGATACGCAGTATTTT
many	TRBV5-1	.	TRBJ1-6	CASSLDGTPQSSPLHF	TGCGCCAGCAGCTTGGATGGGACACCCCAATCTTCACCCCTCCACTTT
many	TRBV5-1	.	TRBJ2-2	CASSLPITGELFF	TGCGCCAGCAGCTTACCTATCACCGGGGAGCTGTTTTTT
many	TRBV4-2	TRBD2	TRBJ2-7	CASSQVGGGSGSYEQYF	TGTGCCAGCAGCCAAGTGGGTGGCGGGAGTGGATCCTACGAGCAGTACTTC
.	TRBV29-1	TRBD2	TRBJ2-1	CSVLGGGTSFYNEQFF	TGCAGCGTTTTAGGGGGAGGGACTAGTTTTTACAATGAGCAGTTCTTC
.	TRBV12-3/TRBV12-4	TRBD1	TRBJ2-1	CASSSRDRANNEQFF	TGTGCCAGCAGTTCCCGGGACAGGGCAAACAATGAGCAGTTCTTC
.	TRBV9	.	TRBJ2-5	CASSVGTDTETQYF	TGTGCCAGCAGCGTAGGTACGGATACGGAGACCCAGTACTTC
many	TRBV5-1	.	TRBJ2-2	CASSLTRLTGELFF	TGCGCCAGCAGCTTGACCAGACTCACCGGGGAGCTGTTTTTT
few	TRBV6-1	.	TRBJ2-1	CASSEDDTDSEQFF	TGTGCCAGCAGTGAAGATGACACCGACAGCGAGCAGTTCTTC
.	TRBV29-1	.	TRBJ2-2	CSVDPQDTGELFF	TGCAGCGTTGACCCCCAGGACACCGGGGAGCTGTTTTTT
.	TRBV5-1	.	TRBJ2-2	CASSLNTGLTGEPFF	TGCGCCAGCAGCTTGAATACAGGGCTCACCGGGGAGCCGTTTTTT
many	TRBV12-3/TRBV12-4	TRBD2	TRBJ2-1	CASSLSREGLGEQFF	TGTGCCAGCAGTTTATCGCGGGAGGGCCTCGGTGAGCAGTTCTTC
.	TRBV4-2	.	TRBJ2-1	CASSQLAYNEQFF	TGTGCCAGCAGCCAACTGGCTTACAATGAGCAGTTCTTC
few	TRBV15	.	TRBJ2-2	CATSRDDVRANTGELFF	TGTGCCACCAGCAGAGACGACGTACGCGCGAACACCGGGGAGCTGTTTTTT
many	TRBV7-9	.	TRBJ1-1	CASSPPGEAFF	TGTGCCAGCAGCCCTCCGGGAGAAGCTTTCTTT
few	TRBV4-1	.	TRBJ2-5	CASSQGATSSLETQYF	TGCGCCAGCAGCCAAGGGGCGACTAGTTCATTGGAGACCCAGTACTTC
few	TRBV6-1	TRBD1	TRBJ1-1	CASSESRTGGTEAFF	TGTGCCAGCAGCGAAAGTAGGACAGGGGGGACTGAAGCTTTCTTT
few	TRBV20-1	.	TRBJ2-6	CSARASKRSGANVLTF	TGCAGTGCTAGAGCTTCCAAACGCTCTGGGGCCAACGTCCTGACTTTC
.	TRBV5-1	.	TRBJ1-1	CASRSRGQDTEAFF	TGCGCCAGCAGAAGTCGCGGACAAGACACTGAAGCTTTCTTT
many	TRBV6-1	TRBD2	TRBJ2-3	CASSWGLAGGNTDTQYF	TGTGCCAGCAGCTGGGGACTAGCGGGAGGGAACACAGATACGCAGTATTTT
few	TRBV29-1	.	TRBJ2-1	CSTDTTDYNEQFF	TGCAGCACGGACACTACAGACTACAATGAGCAGTTCTTC
many	TRBV9	.	TRBJ1-2	CASSVGGVGYTF	TGTGCCAGCAGCGTTGGGGGAGTTGGCTACACCTTC
.	TRBV10-3	.	TRBJ2-1	CAISETTAWVSYNEQFF	TGTGCCATCAGTGAGACGACCGCGTGGGTGAGCTACAATGAGCAGTTCTTC
.	TRBV7-2	.	TRBJ2-1	CASSLSELRSGEQFF	TGTGCCAGCAGCTTATCCGAACTTCGATCCGGTGAGCAGTTCTTC
.	TRBV6-2/TRBV6-3	TRBD2	TRBJ2-7	CASSYRTSGDYEQYF	TGTGCCAGCAGTTACAGGACTAGCGGAGACTACGAGCAGTACTTC
many	TRBV27	.	TRBJ2-1	CASSSILSYNEQFF	TGTGCCAGCAGTTCTATACTCAGCTACAATGAGCAGTTCTTC
many	TRBV7-8	.	TRBJ1-5	CASSPGVANSNQPQHF	TGTGCCAGCAGCCCAGGAGTAGCTAATAGCAATCAGCCCCAGCATTTT
few	TRBV11-2	.	TRBJ1-1	CASINSNTEAFF	TGTGCCAGTATCAACAGTAACACTGAAGCTTTCTTT
.	TRBV5-1	.	TRBJ2-1	CASSLGRGANHEQFF	TGCGCCAGCAGCTTGGGACGGGGGGCCAACCATGAGCAGTTCTTC
once	TRBV9	.	TRBJ2-7	CASSVDDQEPYEQYF	TGTGCCAGCAGCGTAGATGATCAGGAGCCCTACGAGCAGTACTTC
few	TRBV5-1	.	TRBJ2-7	CASSASNYEQYF	TGCGCCAGCAGCGCAAGTAACTACGAGCAGTACTTC
.	TRBV20-1	.	TRBJ2-3	CSANEAQLGTDTQYF	TGCAGTGCTAACGAGGCTCAGCTTGGCACAGATACGCAGTATTTT
few	TRBV9	.	TRBJ2-3	CASSGLITDTQYF	TGTGCCAGCAGCGGGCTCATCACAGATACGCAGTATTTT
few	TRBV7-2	.	TRBJ2-5	CASSLARTIQGTQYF	TGTGCCAGCAGCTTAGCCCGGACAATTCAAGGGACCCAGTACTTC
many	TRBV12-3/TRBV12-4	.	TRBJ1-1	CASRSRYTEAFF	TGTGCCAGCAGATCGAGGTACACTGAAGCTTTCTTT
.	TRBV21-1	.	TRBJ2-3	CASSKGGKKGRDTQYF	TGTGCCAGCAGCAAAGGGGGAAAAAAGGGAAGAGATACGCAGTATTTT
few	TRBV5-1	TRBD2	TRBJ2-3	CASSPWTSGPDTQYF	TGCGCCAGCAGCCCGTGGACTAGCGGTCCCGATACGCAGTATTTT
many	TRBV12-3/TRBV12-4	.	TRBJ1-6	CASSLAQGYNSPLHF	TGTGCCAGCAGTTTAGCCCAGGGCTATAATTCACCCCTCCACTTT
.	TRBV11-2	.	TRBJ1-4	CASSLDRGVANEKLFF	TGTGCCAGCAGCTTAGATAGGGGAGTTGCTAATGAAAAACTGTTTTTT